This note documents a single TCR beta chain sequence. Its specificity is not known. Germline is not matched at one junction end, which may reflect a read error. This entry is derived from a study of T cells in Graves' hyperthyroidism and ophthalmopathy. The study's findings and limits: Blood also contained most expanded thyroid clonotypes above 0.001.

Amplified TCR beta CDR3 regions came from RNA transcripts. Researchers ran a first-round RT-PCR on the TCR CDR3 using the HTBI primer set. One entry per CDR3 protein results from TCRdb running MiXCR on the multiplex PCR reads. Of approximately 740,000 distinct CDR3 sequences listed, roughly 15% are singletons. This CDR3 contains 13 residues. Germline CDR1 and CDR2: SSHAT and FNYEAQ (reference sequence). The gene calls are TRBV7-7 and TRBJ2-7, with 7 bases aligning to TRBD1. The source material was blood. This TCR was recovered from a woman younger than 30 with Graves' hyperthyroidism. CDR3 residues: CASSRVTGDEQYF. The CDR3 DNA sequence: TGTGCTAGCAGCCGGGTTACAGGGGACGAGCAGTACTTC.